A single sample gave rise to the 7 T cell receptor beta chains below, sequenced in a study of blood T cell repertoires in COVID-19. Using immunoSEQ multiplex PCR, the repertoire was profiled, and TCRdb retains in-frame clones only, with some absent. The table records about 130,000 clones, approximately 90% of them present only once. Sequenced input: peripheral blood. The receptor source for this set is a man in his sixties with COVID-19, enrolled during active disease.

As DNA, the CDR3 is TGTGCCACCTCAAGGACGGGAGGAGACTATGGCTACACCTTC. This encodes CATSRTGGDYGYTF. This chain links TRBV3-1 (or the pseudogene TRBV3-2) with TRBJ1-2; D is unclear. The germline gives CDR1 LGHDT, CDR2 YNNKEL (reference sequence). V was trimmed by 10 bases and J by 3 bases, leaving 18 bases between them. The length of the CDR3 is 14 residues.

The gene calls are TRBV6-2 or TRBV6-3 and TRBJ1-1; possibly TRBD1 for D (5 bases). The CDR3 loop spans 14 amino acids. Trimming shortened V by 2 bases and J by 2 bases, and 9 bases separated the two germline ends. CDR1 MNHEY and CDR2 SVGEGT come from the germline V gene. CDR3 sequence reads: CASSYRDRNTEAFF. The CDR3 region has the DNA TGTGCCAGCAGTTACAGAGACAGAAACACTGAAGCTTTCTTT.

CDR3: CASSQSTGELFF. CDR3 nucleotides: TGTGCCAGCAGCCAGTCCACCGGGGAGCTGTTTTTT. J is TRBJ2-2 and V is TRBV12-3 or TRBV12-4; D ambiguous. V was cut by 6 bases and J by 4 bases, with 6 bases left in between. This CDR3 contains 12 residues.

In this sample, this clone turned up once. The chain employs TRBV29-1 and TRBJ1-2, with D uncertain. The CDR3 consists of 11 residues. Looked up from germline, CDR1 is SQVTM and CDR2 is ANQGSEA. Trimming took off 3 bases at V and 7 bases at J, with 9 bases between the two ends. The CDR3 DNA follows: TGCAGCGTTGATGCCATGGCTGGCTACACCTTC. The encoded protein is CSVDAMAGYTF.

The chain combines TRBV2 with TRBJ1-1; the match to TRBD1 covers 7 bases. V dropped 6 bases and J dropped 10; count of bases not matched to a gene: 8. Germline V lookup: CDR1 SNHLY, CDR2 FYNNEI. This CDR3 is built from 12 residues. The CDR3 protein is CASSSSRDRAFF. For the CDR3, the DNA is TGTGCCAGCAGCTCAAGTAGGGACAGAGCTTTCTTT.

CDR3 DNA: TGTGCCTGCTGTCGACAGACCAACACTGAAGCTTTCTTT. Its protein product is CACCRQTNTEAFF. V gene TRBV30 combines with J gene TRBJ1-1; D is perhaps TRBD1 (5 bases). Germline CDR1 GTSNPN, CDR2 SVGIG (reference sequence). The CDR3 loop spans 13 amino acids. Trimming removed 6 bases at V and 2 bases at J, with 13 bases between.

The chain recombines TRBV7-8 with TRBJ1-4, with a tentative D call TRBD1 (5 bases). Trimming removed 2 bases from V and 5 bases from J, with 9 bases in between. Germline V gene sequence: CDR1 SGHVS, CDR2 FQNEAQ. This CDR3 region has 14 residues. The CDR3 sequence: CASSLTGLNEKLFF. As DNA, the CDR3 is TGTGCCAGCAGCTTAACAGGTTTAAATGAAAAACTGTTTTTT.